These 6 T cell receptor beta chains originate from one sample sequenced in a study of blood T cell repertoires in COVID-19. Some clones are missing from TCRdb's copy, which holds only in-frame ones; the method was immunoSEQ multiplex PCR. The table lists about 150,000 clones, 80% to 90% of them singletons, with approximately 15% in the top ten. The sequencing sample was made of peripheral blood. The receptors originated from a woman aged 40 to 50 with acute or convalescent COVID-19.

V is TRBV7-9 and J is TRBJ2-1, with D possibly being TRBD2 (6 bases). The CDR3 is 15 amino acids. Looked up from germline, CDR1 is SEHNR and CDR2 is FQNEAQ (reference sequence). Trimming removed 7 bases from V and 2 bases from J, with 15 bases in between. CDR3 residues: CASNPTAGAYNEQFF. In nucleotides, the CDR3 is TGTGCCAGCAACCCCACAGCGGGTGCCTACAATGAGCAGTTCTTC.

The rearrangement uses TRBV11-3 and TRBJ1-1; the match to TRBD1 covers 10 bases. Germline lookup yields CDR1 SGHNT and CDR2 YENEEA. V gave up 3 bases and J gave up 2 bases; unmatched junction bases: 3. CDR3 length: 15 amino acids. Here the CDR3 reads CASSFLTGGNTEAFF. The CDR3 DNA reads TGTGCCAGCAGCTTCCTGACAGGGGGCAACACTGAAGCTTTCTTT.

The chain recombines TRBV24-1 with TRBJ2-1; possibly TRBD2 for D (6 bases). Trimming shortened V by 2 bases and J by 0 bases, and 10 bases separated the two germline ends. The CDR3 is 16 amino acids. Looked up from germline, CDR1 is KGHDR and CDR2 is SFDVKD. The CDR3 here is CATSDSRESSYNEQFF. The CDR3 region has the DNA TGTGCCACCAGTGATTCCCGGGAGAGCTCCTACAATGAGCAGTTCTTC.

Here the CDR3 reads CASSSKLTGIGYTF. As DNA, the CDR3 is TGTGCCAGCAGTTCAAAACTCACAGGGATCGGCTACACCTTC. The chain carries TRBV28 and TRBJ1-2, with D possibly matching TRBD1 (6 bases). Trimming cost V 4 bases and J 8 bases, with 17 bases left between them. Per the germline V gene, CDR1 is MDHEN and CDR2 is SYDVKM. CDR3 length equals 14 residues.

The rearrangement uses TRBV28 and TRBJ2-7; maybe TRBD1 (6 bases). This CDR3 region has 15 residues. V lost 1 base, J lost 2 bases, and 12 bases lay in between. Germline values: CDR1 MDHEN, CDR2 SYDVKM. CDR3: CASSLLAQGPYEQYF. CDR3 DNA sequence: TGTGCCAGCAGTTTATTAGCCCAGGGGCCCTACGAGCAGTACTTC. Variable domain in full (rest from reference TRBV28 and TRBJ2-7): DVKVTQSSRYLVKRTGEKVFLECVQDMDHENMFWYRQDPGLGLRLIYFSYDVKMKEKGDIPEGYSVSREKKERFSLILESASTNQTSMYLCASSLLAQGPYEQYFGPGTRLTVT.

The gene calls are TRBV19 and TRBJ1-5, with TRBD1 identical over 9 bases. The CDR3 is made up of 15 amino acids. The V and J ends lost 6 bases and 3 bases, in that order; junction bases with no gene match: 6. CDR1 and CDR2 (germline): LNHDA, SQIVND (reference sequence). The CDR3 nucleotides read TGTGCCAGTAGGGGACAGGGAATGGCCAATCAGCCCCAGCATTTT. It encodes CASRGQGMANQPQHF.